Listed here are 17 T cell receptor beta chains from one sample, sequenced in a study of blood T cell repertoires in COVID-19. The table came from immunoSEQ multiplex PCR; TCRdb's copy has only in-frame clones and leaves some out. Found here are some 180,000 clones, over 70% of them singletons; the top ten hold 6.5% to 9%. Specimen: peripheral blood. The receptors come from a woman between 40 and 55 years old with COVID-19, enrolled during active disease.

This sequence joins TRBV27 and TRBJ1-1, with D tentatively TRBD1 (5 bases). The ends were cut back, 2 bases at V and 3 bases at J, with 7 bases in the middle. The CDR3 length is 13 residues. The germline V gene has CDR1 MNHEY and CDR2 SMNVEV (reference sequence). The DNA of the CDR3 is TGTGCCAGCAGTTTACGGGGGGACACTGAAGCTTTCTTT. Translation: CASSLRGDTEAFF.

This chain links TRBV12-3 or TRBV12-4 with TRBJ2-5, with a weak D call TRBD2 (7 bases). Trimming removed 6 bases at V and 1 base at J, with 9 bases between. The CDR3 is made up of 13 amino acids. CDR3: CASRRGAQETQYF. The CDR3 DNA reads TGTGCCAGCAGACGGGGGGCCCAAGAGACCCAGTACTTC.

This clone was seen only a few times. CDR3 nucleotides: TGTGCCAGCTCACCCGGGACAGGGGGGGGCACAGATACGCAGTATTTT. It yields the protein CASSPGTGGGTDTQYF. The chain couples TRBV18 to TRBJ2-3, with 11 bases matching TRBD1. From germline, CDR1 is KGHSH and CDR2 LQKENI. CDR3 size: 16 residues. After removal of 3 bases from V and 1 base from J, the junction contained 3 bases not matched to a gene.

The rearrangement uses TRBV20-1 and TRBJ2-1, with D possibly TRBD2 on 6 matching bases. The ends were cut back, 6 bases at V and 7 bases at J, with 10 bases in the middle. This CDR3 contains 11 residues. CDR1 is DFQATT and CDR2 is SNEGSKA in the germline V gene (reference sequence). CDR3 region: CSASLANEQFF. The CDR3 nucleotides read TGCAGTGCGTCACTAGCAAATGAGCAGTTCTTC.

V usage is TRBV7-6 and J usage is TRBJ1-2, with D uncertain. V shed 1 base and J shed 5 bases, with 11 bases lying between them. Germline assignment: CDR1 SGHVS and CDR2 FNYEAQ. The CDR3 loop spans 14 amino acids. The CDR3 here is CASSLEASGYGYTF. In nucleotides, the CDR3 is TGTGCCAGCAGCTTAGAGGCCTCGGGGTATGGCTACACCTTC.

CDR3 loop: CATSDFSLQGGYNQPQHF. The CDR3 DNA follows: TGTGCCACCAGTGATTTTTCCCTCCAGGGGGGATACAATCAGCCCCAGCATTTT. This chain connects TRBV24-1 to TRBJ1-5, with TRBD1 identical over 7 bases. The CDR3 has 18 residues. The germline gives CDR1 KGHDR, CDR2 SFDVKD. V was clipped by 1 base and J by 3 bases; unmatched bases: 11.

V and J are TRBV20-1 and TRBJ1-5; D possibly corresponds to TRBD1 (6 bases). CDR3 length equals 14 residues. Trimming took 3 bases from V and 1 from J, leaving 10 bases between them. CDR1 and CDR2 from the germline V gene are DFQATT and SNEGSKA (reference sequence). The CDR3 protein is CSASYGQSNQPQHF. The DNA for the CDR3 is TGCAGTGCTAGTTACGGACAGAGCAATCAGCCCCAGCATTTT.

This chain uses TRBV27 with TRBJ2-7, with D possibly matching TRBD2 (5 bases). The germline V gene has CDR1 MNHEY and CDR2 SMNVEV (reference sequence). Trimming left V 2 bases short and J 3 bases short, with 5 bases between. This CDR3 comprises 12 residues. CDR3 bases: TGTGCCAGCAGTTTAGAGGGCTACGAGCAGTACTTC. It specifies CASSLEGYEQYF.

This clone was found once. V usage is TRBV6-5 and J usage is TRBJ2-7, with no clear D. The CDR3 spans 13 residues. Germline V gene sequence: CDR1 MNHEY, CDR2 SVGAGI. Trimming took 7 bases from V and 5 from J, leaving 15 bases between them. The CDR3, as DNA: TGTGCCAGCACCTTACGTGGCGGCCACGAGCAGTACTTC. This gives the protein CASTLRGGHEQYF.

The table lists this clone with a few counts. The V gene is TRBV11-2, the J gene TRBJ1-2, with a weak D call TRBD1 (5 bases). V shed 5 bases and J shed 7 bases, with 23 bases lying between them. Germline V CDR1 and CDR2: SGHAT, FQNNGV. This CDR3 spans 16 amino acids. CDR3 loop: CASSPNSGAGRAGYTF. As DNA, the CDR3 is TGTGCCAGCAGCCCTAATTCCGGGGCCGGGAGGGCTGGCTACACCTTC.

The genes are TRBV6-5 and TRBJ2-2; D is ambiguous. This CDR3 has 15 residues. V lost 6 bases, J lost 0 bases, and 11 bases lay in between. Germline CDR1 reads MNHEY; CDR2 reads SVGAGI. The CDR3 DNA reads TGTGCCAGCAGGCTAGGATACTCGAACACCGGGGAGCTGTTTTTT. Translating gives CASRLGYSNTGELFF.

V and J are TRBV5-6 and TRBJ1-4; 9 bases are shared with TRBD1. Germline loops: CDR1 SGHDT, CDR2 YYEEEE. V lost 4 bases and J lost 7; bases outside the gene matches: 11. The CDR3 covers 16 residues. CDR3 DNA: TGTGCCAGCAGCGACTCGGGACAGGGAGGGTTTGAAAAACTGTTTTTT. Amino acid sequence: CASSDSGQGGFEKLFF.

The V gene is TRBV9, the J gene TRBJ2-3; 9 bases match TRBD2. J lost 2 bases, V lost 4 bases, and 11 bases had no gene match. CDR1 SGDLS and CDR2 YYNGEE come from the germline V gene. The CDR3 runs to 17 residues. CDR3 loop: CASSSSLGGGDTDTQYF. The CDR3, as DNA: TGTGCCAGCAGCTCGTCCTTGGGCGGGGGGGACACAGATACGCAGTATTTT.

The chain joins TRBV19 to TRBJ1-2, with D maybe TRBD1 (6 bases). This CDR3 has 14 residues. Trimming removed 5 bases from V and 6 bases from J, with 16 bases in between. Looked up from germline, CDR1 is LNHDA and CDR2 is SQIVND (reference sequence). The CDR3 region has the DNA TGTGCCAGTAGTCCCCCAGGGGAGATTGATGGCTACACCTTC. It translates to CASSPPGEIDGYTF.

The V gene is TRBV6-5, the J gene TRBJ2-3; D is unresolved. Per the germline V gene, CDR1 is MNHEY and CDR2 is SVGAGI. V was clipped by 7 bases and J by 3 bases, with 8 bases between them. CDR3 length equals 12 residues. This CDR3 reads CASTTGTDTQYF. The CDR3 nucleotides read TGTGCCAGCACAACCGGGACAGATACGCAGTATTTT.

The CDR3, as DNA: TGTGCCAGCAGCCCGACAGTTACCTATGGCTACACCTTC. This gives the protein CASSPTVTYGYTF. The V and J genes are TRBV12-3 or TRBV12-4 and TRBJ1-2, with D possibly matching TRBD1 (5 bases). Trimming removed 6 bases from V and 4 bases from J, with 12 bases in between. CDR3 length: 13 amino acids.

The V call is TRBV19, the J call TRBJ1-1; 8 bases map to TRBD1. The V segment lost 2 bases and the J segment 9 bases; nucleotides outside the gene matches: 14. Germline values: CDR1 LNHDA, CDR2 SQIVND (reference sequence). The CDR3 is made up of 16 amino acids. CDR3 in amino acids: CASSISRTGQGLKAFF. The CDR3 nucleotides read TGTGCCAGTAGTATATCGCGGACAGGGCAGGGGTTAAAAGCTTTCTTT.